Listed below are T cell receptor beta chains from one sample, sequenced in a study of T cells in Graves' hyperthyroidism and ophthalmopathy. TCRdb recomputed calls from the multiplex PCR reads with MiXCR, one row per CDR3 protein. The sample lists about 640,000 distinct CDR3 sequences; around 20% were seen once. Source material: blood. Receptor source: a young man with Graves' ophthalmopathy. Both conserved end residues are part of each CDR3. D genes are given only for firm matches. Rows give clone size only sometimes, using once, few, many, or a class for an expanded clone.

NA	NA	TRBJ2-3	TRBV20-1	TGCAGTGCCGAGGACCCCGAAGGGGCAGATACGCAGTATTTT	CSAEDPEGADTQYF
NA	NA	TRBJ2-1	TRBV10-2	TGCGCCAGCAGAAAGAGTTTCCCTGGCGGTGAGCAGTTCTTC	CASRKSFPGGEQFF
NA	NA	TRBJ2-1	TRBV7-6	TGTGCCAGCAGCTTAATGGAGGCGGGTATCTACAATGAGCAGTTCTTC	CASSLMEAGIYNEQFF
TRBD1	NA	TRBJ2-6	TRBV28	TGTGCCAGCAGTCTTCCGGGACAGGGAACTGGGGCCAACGTCCTGACTTTC	CASSLPGQGTGANVLTF
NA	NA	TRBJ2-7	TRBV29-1	TGCAGCGTTGTTACAGAGTACGAGCAGTACTTC	CSVVTEYEQYF
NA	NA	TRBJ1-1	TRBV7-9	TGTGCCAGCAGACCCGGCTTGGGCACTGAAGCTTTCTTT	CASRPGLGTEAFF
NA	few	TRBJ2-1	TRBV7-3	TGTGCCAGCAGCCCGTTGTCGGGAGCTGACAATGAGCAGCTCTTC	CASSPLSGADNEQLF
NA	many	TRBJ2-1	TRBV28	TGTGCCAGCAGTTCCCCGATCAAGGAGTGGTACAATGAGCAGTTCTTC	CASSSPIKEWYNEQFF
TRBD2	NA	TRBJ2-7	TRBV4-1	TGCGCCAGCAGCCAAGGGACTAGCGGTTCGGTCGAGCAGTACTTC	CASSQGTSGSVEQYF
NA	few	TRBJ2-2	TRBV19	TGTGCCAGTAGCCTAGGAGATTCCGGGGAGCTGTTTTTT	CASSLGDSGELFF
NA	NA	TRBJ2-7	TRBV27	TGTGCCAGCAGTTTCAGCGCCGACTCCTACGAGCAGTACTTC	CASSFSADSYEQYF
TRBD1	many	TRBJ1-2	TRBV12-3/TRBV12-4	TGTGCCAGCCGAGGAGGGCCGGGACAGGGGGCCGATGGCTACACCTTC	CASRGGPGQGADGYTF
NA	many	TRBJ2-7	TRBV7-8	TGTGCCAGCAGCGTTAACCCCCGGGAGAGCTCCTACGAGCAGTACTTC	CASSVNPRESSYEQYF
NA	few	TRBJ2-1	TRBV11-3	TGTGCCAGCAGCTTAAGGGGAGTAGGTTCCTACAATGAGCAGTTCTTC	CASSLRGVGSYNEQFF
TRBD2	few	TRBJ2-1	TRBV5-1	TGCGCCAGCACCCTTCTGACTAGCGGGAGTTACAATGAGCAGTTCTTC	CASTLLTSGSYNEQFF
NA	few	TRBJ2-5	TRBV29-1	TGCAGCGTTGAAGATAGTCCAGGGAGCCAGACCCAGTACTTC	CSVEDSPGSQTQYF
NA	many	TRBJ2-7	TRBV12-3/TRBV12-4	TGTGCCAGCACCTTCAGAGCCGCGGGGGAGCAGTACTTC	CASTFRAAGEQYF
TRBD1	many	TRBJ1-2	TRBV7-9	TGTGCCAGCAGCCGCGGACAGGGACACTATGGCTACACCTTC	CASSRGQGHYGYTF
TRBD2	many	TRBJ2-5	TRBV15	TGTGCCACCAGCAGGACTAGCGCTCAGGAGACCCAGTACTTC	CATSRTSAQETQYF
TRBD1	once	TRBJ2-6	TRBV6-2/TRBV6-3	TGTGCCAGCAGGTCCGGGACAGGGGTTTCTGGGGCCAACGTCCTGACTTTC	CASRSGTGVSGANVLTF
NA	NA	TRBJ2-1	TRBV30	TGTGCCTGGAGTCTAGGTTACGAGCAGTTCTTC	CAWSLGYEQFF
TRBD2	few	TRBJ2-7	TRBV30	TGTGCCTGGTCCCCCGGACTAGCGTTTCTGGGGGAGCAGTACTTC	CAWSPGLAFLGEQYF
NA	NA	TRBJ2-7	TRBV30	TGTGCCTGGAGTGCCCCGTGGCTAGCGCAGAGCCGAGGCTACGAGCAGTACTTC	CAWSAPWLAQSRGYEQYF
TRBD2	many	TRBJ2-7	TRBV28	TGTGCCAGCAGTTCCCGGACTAGCGGGATTCGGTACGAGCAGTACTTC	CASSSRTSGIRYEQYF
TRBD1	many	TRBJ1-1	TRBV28	TGTGCCAGCAGTCTTAACAGGGGGAACACTGAAGCTTTCTTT	CASSLNRGNTEAFF
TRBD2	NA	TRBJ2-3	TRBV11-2	TGTGCCAGCAGCGGACTAGCGGGATCTCTTTTCACAGATACGCAGTATTTT	CASSGLAGSLFTDTQYF
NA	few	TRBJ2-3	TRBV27	TGTGCCAGCAACCGGGACCCCGCGGATACGCAGTATTTT	CASNRDPADTQYF
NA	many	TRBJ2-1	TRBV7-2	TGTGCCAGCAGCACACAGGTTAACAATGAGCAGTTCTTC	CASSTQVNNEQFF
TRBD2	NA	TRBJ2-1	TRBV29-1	TGCAGCGTTGAAACTAGCGGGAGGATCGAGTTCTTC	CSVETSGRIEFF
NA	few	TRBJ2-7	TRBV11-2	TGTGCCAGCAGCTTTCAGTACTCCTACGAGCAGTACTTC	CASSFQYSYEQYF
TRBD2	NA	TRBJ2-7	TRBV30	TGTGCCTGGAACCCGGGACTAGCGGCCTCCTACGAGCAGTACTTC	CAWNPGLAASYEQYF
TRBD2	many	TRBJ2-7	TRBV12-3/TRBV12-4	TGTGCCAGCAGTTTGAGCGGGCGGGAGGGGTACGAGCAGTACTTC	CASSLSGREGYEQYF